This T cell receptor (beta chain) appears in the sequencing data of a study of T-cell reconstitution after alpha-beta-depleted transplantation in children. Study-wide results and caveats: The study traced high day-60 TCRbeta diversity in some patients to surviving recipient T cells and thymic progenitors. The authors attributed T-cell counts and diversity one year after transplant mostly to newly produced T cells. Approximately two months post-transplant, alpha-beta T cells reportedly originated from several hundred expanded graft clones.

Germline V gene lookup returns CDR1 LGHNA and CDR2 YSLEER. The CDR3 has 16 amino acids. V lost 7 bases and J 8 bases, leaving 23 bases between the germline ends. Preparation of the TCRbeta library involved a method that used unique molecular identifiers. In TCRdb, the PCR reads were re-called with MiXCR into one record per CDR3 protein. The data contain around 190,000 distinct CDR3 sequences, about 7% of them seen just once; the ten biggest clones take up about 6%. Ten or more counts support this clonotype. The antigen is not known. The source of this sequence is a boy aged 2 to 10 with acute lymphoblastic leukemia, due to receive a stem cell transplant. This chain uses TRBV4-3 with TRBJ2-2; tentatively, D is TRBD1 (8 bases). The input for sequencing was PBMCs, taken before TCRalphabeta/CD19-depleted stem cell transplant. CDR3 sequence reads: CASTRTGGGGAGELFF. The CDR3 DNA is TGCGCCAGCACCCGCACAGGGGGAGGGGGCGCGGGGGAGCTGTTTTTT.